The 29 T cell receptor beta chains presented below share a single source sample, sequenced in a study of blood T cell repertoires in COVID-19. Clones were read by immunoSEQ multiplex PCR, and TCRdb kept only the in-frame ones, dropping some. The table lists about 240,000 clones, more than 85% of them singletons. Sequences were obtained from peripheral blood. The source is a woman aged 50 to 60 with COVID-19, enrolled during active disease.

This sequence joins TRBV6-1 and TRBJ2-4; 7 bases are a match to TRBD2. V shed 1 base, J shed 10 bases, and the junction held 4 bases outside the gene matches. Germline lookup yields CDR1 MNHNS and CDR2 SASEGT. This CDR3 is built from 13 residues. The CDR3 loop is CASSEVVGGIQYF. The CDR3 DNA is TGTGCCAGCAGTGAAGTGGTCGGGGGGATTCAGTACTTC.

This sequence joins TRBV7-8 and TRBJ2-7, with a weak D call TRBD2 (5 bases). The length of the CDR3 is 14 residues. The germline V gene has CDR1 SGHVS and CDR2 FQNEAQ. With 4 bases removed from V and 4 bases from J, the gap between germline ends came to 14 bases. CDR3 DNA: TGTGCCAGCAGCTCCCCGGAGGAACTTTACGAGCAGTACTTC. Protein product: CASSSPEELYEQYF. The full variable domain, in which reference TRBV7-8 and TRBJ2-7 provide the parts outside the CDR3, is GAGVSQSPRYKVAKRGQDVALRCDPISGHVSLFWYQQALGQGPEFLTYFQNEAQLDKSGLPSDRFFAERPEGSVSTLKIQRTQQEDSAVYLCASSSPEELYEQYFGPGTRLTVT.

This clone was seen a handful of times. The chain combines TRBV11-2 with TRBJ1-3; possible D gene TRBD1, 5 bases. The germline V gene encodes CDR1 SGHAT and CDR2 FQNNGV. Trimming pared 6 bases from V and 5 bases from J, leaving 14 bases between. This CDR3 comprises 14 residues. The CDR3 DNA is TGTGCCAGCAGACCCGTCCAGGGTAGAAACACCATATATTTT. The encoded protein is CASRPVQGRNTIYF.

V gene TRBV5-1 combines with J gene TRBJ1-2; the D gene is possibly TRBD1 (6 bases). The V end was cut by 0 bases, the J end by 2 bases, with 14 bases between. CDR3 length: 16 amino acids. CDR1 is SGHRS, CDR2 YFSETQ, per germline. The CDR3 nucleotides are TGCGCCAGCAGCTTGGGAGGGGGACAAAGGAACTATGGCTACACCTTC. Translating gives CASSLGGGQRNYGYTF.

The rearrangement links TRBV7-8 to TRBJ1-2, with D perhaps TRBD1 (6 bases). The V end lost 4 bases, the J end lost 8 bases, and 11 bases lay between the germline ends. The CDR3 is made up of 12 amino acids. CDR1 and CDR2 (germline): SGHVS, FQNEAQ. CDR3 DNA: TGTGCCAGCAGCTCCTGGGGGGGCGGCTACACCTTC. Translating gives CASSSWGGGYTF. Based on the CDR3 plus reference TRBV7-8 and TRBJ1-2, the full variable domain is GAGVSQSPRYKVAKRGQDVALRCDPISGHVSLFWYQQALGQGPEFLTYFQNEAQLDKSGLPSDRFFAERPEGSVSTLKIQRTQQEDSAVYLCASSSWGGGYTFGSGTRLTVV.

V usage is TRBV11-2 and J usage is TRBJ1-2, with D uncertain. The V and J ends lost 4 bases and 0 bases respectively, with 6 bases between them. CDR3 length equals 13 residues. The germline CDR1 and CDR2 sequences are SGHAT and FQNNGV. The CDR3 loop reads CASSSPANYGYTF. The CDR3 DNA sequence: TGTGCCAGCAGCTCCCCGGCTAACTATGGCTACACCTTC.

This clone appeared a few times. J is TRBJ1-2 and V is TRBV5-1; 8 nucleotides line up with TRBD1. J lost 7 bases, V lost 2 bases, and 7 bases had no gene match. Looked up from germline, CDR1 is SGHRS and CDR2 is YFSETQ. The CDR3 spans 14 residues. The DNA of the CDR3 is TGCGCCAGCAGCTTCACGACAGGGGAAGGTGGCTACACCTTC. Amino acids: CASSFTTGEGGYTF.

The chain uses TRBV27 and TRBJ2-6; possibly TRBD1 for D (5 bases). The CDR3 sequence is 14 residues long. V gave up 6 bases and J gave up 4 bases, with 10 bases separating them. Looked up from germline, CDR1 is MNHEY and CDR2 is SMNVEV (reference sequence). The CDR3 nucleotides are TGTGCCAGCAGCCTACGACAGGGGGCCAACGTCCTGACTTTC. Its translation: CASSLRQGANVLTF.

This clone has just a few counts. This chain uses TRBV6-5 with TRBJ2-2; 7 positions agree with TRBD1. The germline gives CDR1 MNHEY, CDR2 SVGAGI. The CDR3 covers 15 residues. V was pared by 2 bases and J by 1 base, with 1 base of the junction left unmatched. The CDR3 region is CASSYQGVNTGELFF. CDR3 nucleotides: TGTGCCAGCAGTTACCAGGGGGTGAACACCGGGGAGCTGTTTTTT.

The chain combines TRBV27 with TRBJ1-2; D not certain. The CDR3 spans 15 residues. The V gene's germline CDR1 is MNHEY and CDR2 SMNVEV (reference sequence). Trimming shortened V by 0 bases and J by 0 bases, and 8 bases separated the two germline ends. This chain's CDR3 is CASSLSATTNYGYTF. The CDR3 bases are TGTGCCAGCAGTTTATCGGCGACAACTAACTATGGCTACACCTTC.

The chain couples TRBV6-5 to TRBJ2-3; 8 bases fit TRBD1. This CDR3 has 13 amino acids. V gave up 8 bases and J gave up 0 bases; unmatched junction bases: 1. Germline V CDR1 and CDR2: MNHEY, SVGAGI. In nucleotides, the CDR3 is TGTGCCAGCCGGGACAGGAGCACAGATACGCAGTATTTT. Translated, it gives CASRDRSTDTQYF.

This chain joins TRBV6-1 and TRBJ2-1, with D possibly matching TRBD1 (6 bases). Germline V gene sequence: CDR1 MNHNS, CDR2 SASEGT. The length of the CDR3 is 16 residues. The V end lost 2 bases, the J end lost 2 bases, and 13 bases lay between the germline ends. Written as DNA, the CDR3 is TGTGCCAGCAGTGAACAGGTGGGGGCCACCTACAATGAGCAGTTCTTC. This codes for CASSEQVGATYNEQFF.

The chain links TRBV5-8 to TRBJ1-2; 8 bases match TRBD1. The CDR3 loop spans 15 amino acids. Unmatched junction bases numbered 8, after V lost 4 bases and J lost 3 bases. Germline V gene data show CDR1 as SGHTS and CDR2 as YDEGEE. The CDR3 DNA follows: TGTGCCAGCAGCAGCTCCCGGACAGGGCACTATGGCTACACCTTC. This gives the protein CASSSSRTGHYGYTF. Together with reference TRBV5-8 and TRBJ1-2, the CDR3 gives the full variable domain: EAGVTQSPTHLIKTRGQQATLRCSPISGHTSVYWYQQALGLGLQFLLWYDEGEERNRGNFPPRFSGRQFPNYSSELNVNALELEDSALYLCASSSSRTGHYGYTFGSGTRLTVV.

This rearrangement joins TRBV19 to TRBJ1-2; perhaps TRBD1 as D (5 bases). Trimming stripped 7 bases from V and 8 bases from J, with 17 bases between. This CDR3 region has 13 residues. Germline V gene data show CDR1 as LNHDA and CDR2 as SQIVND (reference sequence). The CDR3 DNA reads TGTGCCAGTATAGGGGCAGGGACTATCGGCTACACCTTC. It encodes CASIGAGTIGYTF.

This clone was seen just once. The genes are TRBV19 and TRBJ2-4; perhaps TRBD1 as D (6 bases). The CDR3 length is 15 residues. V lost 5 bases to trimming and J lost 0 bases, with 11 bases between them. Germline assignment: CDR1 LNHDA and CDR2 SQIVND (reference sequence). This chain's CDR3 is CASSPDRLAKNIQYF. As DNA, the CDR3 is TGTGCCAGTAGTCCTGACAGGTTAGCCAAAAACATTCAGTACTTC.

The chain recombines TRBV6-6 with TRBJ1-2; a possible D gene is TRBD1 (6 bases). The CDR3 is 15 residues long. The V end lost 3 bases, the J end lost 1 base, and 12 bases lay between the germline ends. The germline V gene has CDR1 MNHNY and CDR2 SVGAGI (reference sequence). CDR3 region: CASSYGDNRNYGYTF. For the CDR3, the DNA is TGTGCCAGCAGTTATGGGGACAACCGTAACTATGGCTACACCTTC.

V usage is TRBV28 and J usage is TRBJ1-4; the match to TRBD1 covers 10 bases. This CDR3 is 16 amino acids long. Germline trimming cut 5 bases from V and 3 bases from J; bases unmatched to any gene: 6. In germline, CDR1 is MDHEN, CDR2 SYDVKM. This chain's CDR3 is CASSVTGGKSNEKLFF. CDR3 DNA: TGTGCCAGCAGTGTGACAGGGGGCAAGTCTAATGAAAAACTGTTTTTT.

V is TRBV28 and J is TRBJ2-7, with 8 bases aligning to TRBD2. The CDR3 has 14 amino acids. V shed 5 bases, J shed 7 bases, and the junction held 10 bases outside the gene matches. In germline, CDR1 is MDHEN, CDR2 SYDVKM. The CDR3 sequence: CASSPPGGWREQYV. DNA of the CDR3: TGTGCCAGCAGTCCCCCGGGGGGGTGGAGAGAGCAGTACGTC.

This sequence joins TRBV5-1 and TRBJ2-2; 9 bases agree with TRBD1. The CDR3 extends over 15 amino acids. J lost 6 bases, V lost 5 bases, and 8 bases had no gene match. Per germline, CDR1 SGHRS and CDR2 YFSETQ. This chain's CDR3 is CASRVTGGQAGELFF. As DNA, the CDR3 is TGCGCCAGCAGGGTGACAGGGGGACAGGCCGGGGAGCTGTTTTTT.

The rearrangement uses TRBV5-1 and TRBJ2-1, with a weak D call TRBD2 (7 bases). The germline CDR1 and CDR2 sequences are SGHRS and YFSETQ. CDR3 size: 16 residues. Trimming cost V 4 bases and J 4 bases, with 18 bases left between them. CDR3 nucleotides: TGCGCCAGCAGCCGCCTAGGGGGGGGGCCGTACAATGAGCAGTTCTTC. Translating it yields CASSRLGGGPYNEQFF.

The chain is built from TRBV3-1 (or the pseudogene TRBV3-2) and TRBJ2-3, with 15 nucleotides matching TRBD2. Trimming took 4 bases from V and 1 from J; bases not matched to a gene: 6. Germline CDR1 is LGHDT and CDR2 is YNNKEL (reference sequence). This CDR3 comprises 18 residues. CDR3 amino acids: CASSRTSGGALGTDTQYF. The DNA of the CDR3 is TGTGCCAGCAGCCGGACTAGCGGGGGGGCGCTGGGCACAGATACGCAGTATTTT.

This chain uses TRBV5-4 with TRBJ1-3, with D possibly TRBD1 on 6 matching bases. CDR1 SGHNT and CDR2 YYREEE come from the germline V gene (reference sequence). V was shortened by 0 bases and J by 2 bases, with 12 bases between the two germline ends. This CDR3 comprises 16 residues. In DNA form, the CDR3 reads TGTGCCAGCAGCTTGGTAGGGGGAAATGCTGGAAACACCATATATTTT. Amino acids: CASSLVGGNAGNTIYF. Full variable domain (remainder filled in from reference TRBV5-4 and TRBJ1-3): ETGVTQSPTHLIKTRGQQVTLRCSSQSGHNTVSWYQQALGQGPQFIFQYYREEENGRGNFPPRFSGLQFPNYSSELNVNALELDDSALYLCASSLVGGNAGNTIYFGEGSWLTVV.

The chain uses TRBV9 and TRBJ1-3; no clear D gene. The CDR3 covers 14 residues. The V gene's germline CDR1 is SGDLS and CDR2 YYNGEE. V lost 0 bases and J lost 4, with 8 bases in between. The DNA for the CDR3 is TGTGCCAGCAGCGTAGGGACTTCAGGAAACACCATATATTTT. The encoded protein is CASSVGTSGNTIYF.

This chain connects TRBV3-1 (or the pseudogene TRBV3-2) to TRBJ2-3, with TRBD1 matching over 10 bases. The CDR3 has 14 amino acids. The V gene end was trimmed by 5 bases and the J gene end by 6 bases; junction bases not matched to a gene: 5. The germline CDR1 and CDR2 sequences are LGHDT and YNNKEL (reference sequence). CDR3 in amino acids: CASSATGGEDTQYF. The CDR3 DNA reads as TGTGCCAGCAGCGCGACAGGGGGCGAGGATACGCAGTATTTT.

This chain links TRBV5-6 with TRBJ1-4; 8 nucleotides align to TRBD1. CDR1 and CDR2 (germline): SGHDT, YYEEEE. The V gene end was trimmed by 4 bases and the J gene end by 7 bases; junction bases not matched to a gene: 6. CDR3 length equals 14 residues. This CDR3 is CASSRGQGIEKLFF. CDR3 coding DNA: TGTGCCAGCAGCCGCGGACAGGGTATTGAAAAACTGTTTTTT.

V is TRBV6-2 or TRBV6-3 and J is TRBJ2-6; the D is unclear. V was trimmed by 5 bases and J by 0 bases, leaving 8 bases between them. The germline V gene has CDR1 MNHEY and CDR2 SVGEGT. The CDR3 spans 15 residues. CDR3 residues: CASSRRVSGANVLTF. CDR3 coding DNA: TGTGCCAGCAGTCGCCGGGTCTCTGGGGCCAACGTCCTGACTTTC.

Only one count was recorded for this clone. The J gene is TRBJ1-3, the V gene TRBV19; 9 nucleotides line up with TRBD1. CDR3 length: 16 residues. V lost 5 bases to trimming and J lost 3 bases; unmatched junction nucleotides: 8. Germline loops: CDR1 LNHDA, CDR2 SQIVND (reference sequence). Here the CDR3 DNA reads TGTGCCAGTAGTCGAACACAGGGGGCACTTGGAAACACCATATATTTT. This encodes CASSRTQGALGNTIYF. The whole variable domain, remainder taken from reference TRBV19 and TRBJ1-3, is DGGITQSPKYLFRKEGQNVTLSCEQNLNHDAMYWYRQDPGQGLRLIYYSQIVNDFQKGDIAEGYSVSREKKESFPLTVTSAQKNPTAFYLCASSRTQGALGNTIYFGEGSWLTVV.

The rearrangement uses TRBV7-9 and TRBJ2-1; tentatively, D is TRBD2 (5 bases). The germline V gene has CDR1 SEHNR and CDR2 FQNEAQ (reference sequence). The CDR3 is 14 residues long. Trimming pared 3 bases from V and 5 bases from J, leaving 11 bases between. This CDR3 reads CASSLRVPDNEQFF. CDR3 nucleotides: TGTGCCAGCAGCTTGAGGGTTCCTGACAATGAGCAGTTCTTC.

The rearrangement links TRBV9 to TRBJ1-6; maybe TRBD1 (5 bases). V was shortened by 4 bases and J by 1 base, with 21 bases between the two germline ends. Germline CDR1 SGDLS, CDR2 YYNGEE. The CDR3 extends over 19 amino acids. The CDR3 nucleotides are TGTGCCAGCAGCTTCCATCCAGGGTCTACAGGTTCCTATAATTCACCCCTCCACTTT. Translating it yields CASSFHPGSTGSYNSPLHF.